This TCR beta chain was documented in a study of T cell responses to AZD1222 COVID-19 vaccine. On the study more broadly: Both about-4-week and about-12-week second-dose recipients were combined. Findings and limits, study-wide: No repertoire was sampled before or during the peak T cell response, only after it. Donors in the cohort were predominantly white British and more often female, and clonal diversity was possibly underestimated.

Only in-frame clones appear in the TCRdb table, and some are missing; sequencing was by immunoSEQ multiplex PCR. The sample contains approximately 180,000 clones, approximately 90% of which appear only once. J gave up 2 bases and V 2 bases, and 0 bases lay outside the gene matches. This CDR3 is built from 14 residues. Per germline, CDR1 MNHEY and CDR2 SVGEGT. This clone showed up just a few times. No antigen is known for it. This TCR came from an adult in good health. V is TRBV6-2 or TRBV6-3 and J is TRBJ2-7; 10 bases match TRBD2. Sequenced material: peripheral blood, taken on day 0 of AZD1222 vaccination. The CDR3 DNA reads TGTGCCAGCAGTTACGGGACTAGCGCCTACGAGCAGTACTTC. As protein: CASSYGTSAYEQYF.